This T cell receptor (beta chain) was identified in a study of T cell changes during pregnancy in multiple sclerosis. The assay was immunoSEQ multiplex PCR, and TCRdb's table has in-frame clones only and misses some. The sample records tens of thousands of clones, over 75% being singletons. The V end lost 0 bases, the J end lost 3 bases, and 6 bases lay between the germline ends. CDR1 is SEHNR, CDR2 FQNEAQ, per germline (reference sequence). The CDR3 is 13 amino acids. A few counts support this clone. The receptor was derived from a female donor with multiple sclerosis, enrolled in a pregnancy study. The gene calls are TRBV7-9 and TRBJ2-7; perhaps TRBD2 as D (5 bases). Source: peripheral blood, taken before pregnancy. CDR3 in amino acids: CASSLARGYEQYF. DNA of the CDR3: TGTGCCAGCAGCTTAGCACGGGGCTACGAGCAGTACTTC.